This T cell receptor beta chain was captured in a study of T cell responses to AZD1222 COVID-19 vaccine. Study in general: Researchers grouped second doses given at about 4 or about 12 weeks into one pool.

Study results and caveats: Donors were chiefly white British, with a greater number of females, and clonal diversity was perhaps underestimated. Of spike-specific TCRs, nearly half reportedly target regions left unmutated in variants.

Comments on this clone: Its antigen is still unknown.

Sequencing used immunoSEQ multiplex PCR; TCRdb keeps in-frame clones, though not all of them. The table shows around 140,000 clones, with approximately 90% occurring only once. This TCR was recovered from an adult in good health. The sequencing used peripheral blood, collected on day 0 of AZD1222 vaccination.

The chain's CDR3 is CASSVDSFSGNTIYF. CDR3 nucleotides: TGTGCCAGCAGCGTAGATTCCTTCTCTGGAAACACCATATATTTT. The V call is TRBV9, the J call TRBJ1-3; D uncertain. The V gene's germline CDR1 is SGDLS and CDR2 YYNGEE. Trimming shortened V by 0 bases and J by 0 bases, and 7 bases separated the two germline ends. The CDR3 contains 15 residues.